This T cell receptor beta chain is drawn from a study of vaccination effects on CD4 cells after COVID-19. Germline V lookup: CDR1 MNHEY, CDR2 SVGAGI. The CDR3 totals 15 residues. V shed 7 bases and J shed 2 bases, with 16 bases lying between them. TCRdb's table, derived via immunoSEQ multiplex PCR, lists solely in-frame clones and lacks some. The sample yields over 50,000 clones, about four fifths seen once. Peptide-pool stimulation followed by sequencing identified expanded antigen-specific CD4+ clonotypes in the ViraFEST assay. Researchers isolated CD4+ T cells once approximately eleven days of culture had elapsed. Remarks on this clone: Its antigen is currently unknown.

This receptor was identified in a human donor who received a COVID-19 vaccine. The gene calls are TRBV6-5 and TRBJ2-3; weak D call: TRBD1 (6 bases). This sample comprised CD4+ T cells from PBMCs cultured with HCoV-229E spike peptides, obtained before COVID-19 vaccination. The CDR3 reads CASTSSGAATDTQYF. The CDR3 DNA is TGTGCCAGCACCTCCTCAGGGGCCGCCACAGATACGCAGTATTTT.